The subject of this entry is one T cell receptor (beta chain). These data come from a study of beta chain features in type 1 diabetes. The investigators reverse transcribed all of the isolated RNA, so they sequenced expressed TCRB transcripts. Clones were sequenced by immunoSEQ multiplex PCR, and TCRdb holds only the in-frame ones, with some missing. This sample has 40,000 to 45,000 clones, with around half found just once. The sequence was collected from a woman aged 18-29 years in good health. The sequencing sample was made of central memory CD4+ T cells from blood.

CDR3 sequence: CASSNLAGEGTDTQYF. As DNA, the CDR3 is TGTGCCAGCAGCAATTTGGCGGGAGAGGGCACAGATACGCAGTATTTT. The gene calls are TRBV21-1 and TRBJ2-3; the tabulated D call, TRBD2, remains unverified against the DNA. TRBV21-1 is a documented pseudogene. The CDR3 is 16 amino acids.